Shown below are 23 T cell receptor beta chains from a single sample sequenced in a study of T cell repertoires in cytomegalovirus infection (dated by TCRdb to about 2019). Reads for this sample came from an Illumina HiSeq 1500. TCRdb handled the public reads itself, with Q25 trimming in fastp and clone calling in MiXCR, and kept productive beta chains. Each entry merges the rows of one CDR3 protein and shows their most common DNA and genes. The sample yields approximately 500,000 distinct CDR3 sequences; about 11% were counted once. Roughly 10% of the sample goes to the ten largest clones. Sequenced sample: PBMCs. The receptor source for this set is a human donor in good health (CMV status not recorded). Some clones in this sample may be carry-over from other donors' samples.

This clonotype occurred many times. The chain has TRBV6-2 or TRBV6-3 and TRBJ2-1; the D is unclear. CDR3 size: 12 residues. Germline values: CDR1 MNHEY, CDR2 SVGEGT. Trimming shortened V by 7 bases and J by 6 bases, and 10 bases separated the two germline ends. This CDR3 reads CASNSPLNEQFF. The DNA of the CDR3 is TGTGCCAGCAACTCCCCACTCAATGAGCAGTTCTTC.

This clonotype was detected many times. CDR3 nucleotide sequence: TGCAGTGCTAGGGCCTCCGGGACAGGGGCCTCCTATAATTCACCCCTCCACTTT. Its translation: CSARASGTGASYNSPLHF. This chain uses TRBV20-1 with TRBJ1-6; 10 bases are a match to TRBD1. Trimming cost V 3 bases and J 0 bases; bases outside gene matches: 8. Germline V gene sequence: CDR1 DFQATT, CDR2 SNEGSKA (reference sequence). The CDR3 spans 18 residues.

This clonotype was detected a few times. The chain combines TRBV5-4 with TRBJ1-3; D call uncertain. Germline V gene data show CDR1 as SGHNT and CDR2 as YYREEE (reference sequence). Trimming pared 0 bases from V and 0 bases from J, leaving 7 bases between. The CDR3 is 15 residues long. CDR3 in amino acids: CASSLGHNSGNTIYF. DNA for the CDR3: TGTGCCAGCAGCTTGGGTCATAACTCTGGAAACACCATATATTTT.

On this clonotype itself: This may arise from a read error, as a much more abundant clone is one base away. This rearrangement joins TRBV7-3 to TRBJ2-4; 7 bases match TRBD1. Germline CDR1 is SGHTA and CDR2 is FQGTGA. The CDR3 is made up of 13 amino acids. CDR3 loop: CASSLQGTDILYF. In nucleotides, the CDR3 is TGTGCCAGCAGCCTACAGGGGACGGACATTCTGTACTTC.

As concerns this clonotype: A much larger clone lies a single base off, so this may be a read error. The missing conserved phenylalanine or tryptophan at the end of this CDR3 makes a read error likely. V and J are TRBV10-1 and TRBJ2-1; D is unclear. The CDR3 totals 14 residues. Trimming left V 0 bases short and J 9 bases short, with 12 bases between. Germline V gene sequence: CDR1 WNHNN, CDR2 SYGVQD (reference sequence). The CDR3 coding sequence is TGCGCCAGCAGTGAGTCTCCGGAACTAAGTGAGCAGTTCATC. It specifies CASSESPELSEQFI.

This clonotype was counted many times. V is TRBV5-1 and J is TRBJ1-4, with 9 nucleotides matching TRBD1. The J segment lost 8 bases and the V segment lost 4 bases, leaving 15 bases of the junction unmatched. The V gene's germline CDR1 is SGHRS and CDR2 YFSETQ. This CDR3 region has 17 residues. In DNA form, the CDR3 reads TGCGCCAGCAGCGAACAGGGGGCAGGGGTAATGGGAGAAAAACTGTTTTTT. This codes for CASSEQGAGVMGEKLFF. The variable domain in full, completed from reference TRBV5-1 and TRBJ1-4, reads KAGVTQTPRYLIKTRGQQVTLSCSPISGHRSVSWYQQTPGQGLQFLFEYFSETQRNKGNFPGRFSGRQFSNSRSEMNVSTLELGDSALYLCASSEQGAGVMGEKLFFGSGTQLSVL.

This clonotype was counted ten times or more. This chain links TRBV6-2 or TRBV6-3 with TRBJ2-1; D not resolved. The germline gives CDR1 MNHEY, CDR2 SVGEGT. The CDR3 extends over 11 amino acids. V was trimmed by 6 bases and J by 8 bases, leaving 8 bases between them. CDR3 sequence reads: CASRASHEQFF. In DNA, the CDR3 is TGTGCCAGCAGGGCATCTCATGAGCAGTTCTTC.

In this sample, this clonotype turned up many times. In DNA, the CDR3 is TGTGCCAGCACCCTCGGCTACAGGACAAGAAATGGCTACACCTTC. Translating it yields CASTLGYRTRNGYTF. V is TRBV6-5 and J is TRBJ1-2, with a possible D match to TRBD1 (5 bases). Trimming removed 7 bases at V and 6 bases at J, with 21 bases between. The CDR3 runs 15 residues. Germline V gene data show CDR1 as MNHEY and CDR2 as SVGAGI.

This clonotype was counted between two and nine times. The chain is built from TRBV9 and TRBJ1-3; D possibly corresponds to TRBD1 (5 bases). Germline lookup yields CDR1 SGDLS and CDR2 YYNGEE. V lost 4 bases and J 7 bases, leaving 15 bases between the germline ends. The CDR3 is 14 amino acids. The CDR3 coding sequence is TGTGCCAGCAGCACGGACACCCCGGCGAACACCATATATTTT. Residues: CASSTDTPANTIYF.

This chain links TRBV3-1 with TRBJ2-1; D ambiguous. Trimming removed 0 bases from V and 3 bases from J, with 15 bases in between. The CDR3 spans 17 residues. Germline loops: CDR1 LGHDT, CDR2 YNNKEL (reference sequence). In DNA, the CDR3 is TGTGCCAGCAGCCAAGATCTCTACTCCCTAGACTACAATGAGCAGTTCTTC. The encoded protein is CASSQDLYSLDYNEQFF.

The rearrangement uses TRBV18 and TRBJ1-1; no clear D. There are 14 residues in the CDR3. Trimming cost V 2 bases and J 1 base, with 8 bases left between them. The germline CDR1 and CDR2 sequences are KGHSH and LQKENI. CDR3 bases: TGTGCCAGCTCACCAAACACGGCGAACACTGAAGCTTTCTTT. Translation: CASSPNTANTEAFF.

This clonotype was observed at least ten times. The V call is TRBV20-1, the J call TRBJ2-6, with TRBD2 matching over 11 bases. Germline assignment: CDR1 DFQATT and CDR2 SNEGSKA (reference sequence). The CDR3 is 18 amino acids. V dropped 0 bases and J dropped 3; count of bases not matched to a gene: 7. CDR3 nucleotide sequence: TGCAGTGCTAGAGATGATAGCGGGAGGGCCCTTGGGGCCAACGTCCTGACTTTC. It translates to CSARDDSGRALGANVLTF.

The table lists this clonotype with many counts. The chain uses TRBV28 and TRBJ2-3; 10 positions match TRBD2. The germline V gene encodes CDR1 MDHEN and CDR2 SYDVKM. This CDR3 is 17 amino acids long. The V and J ends lost 2 bases and 5 bases, in that order; junction bases with no gene match: 10. The CDR3 DNA follows: TGTGCCAGCAGTTTAGGGTACGGTACTAGCGGGATAGATACGCAGTATTTT. As protein: CASSLGYGTSGIDTQYF.

Concerning this clonotype itself: This clone may be a read error of a much larger clone one base away. V gene TRBV27 combines with J gene TRBJ2-2, with 8 bases that match TRBD1. The CDR3 has 13 amino acids. Germline loops: CDR1 MNHEY, CDR2 SMNVEV (reference sequence). In DNA form, the CDR3 reads TGTGCCAGCAGGCAGGGGGCCCCCGGGGAGCTGCTTTTT. Protein sequence: CASRQGAPGELLF.

This clonotype was counted a few times. This chain links TRBV29-1 with TRBJ1-3; D call uncertain. Deletions cut 4 bases from V and 0 bases from J, with 4 bases between. Per the germline V gene, CDR1 is SQVTM and CDR2 is ANQGSEA. The CDR3 covers 12 residues. CDR3 loop: CSVGSSGNTIYF. As DNA, the CDR3 is TGCAGCGTTGGGAGCTCTGGAAACACCATATATTTT.

Many counts were recorded for this clonotype. The rearrangement uses TRBV9 and TRBJ2-2; 11 nucleotides line up with TRBD2. The CDR3 totals 20 residues. Germline V CDR1 and CDR2: SGDLS, YYNGEE. Germline trimming cut 3 bases from V and 0 bases from J; bases unmatched to any gene: 13. The CDR3 loop is CASSDRLGTSGYPNTGELFF. The CDR3 DNA is TGTGCCAGCAGCGATCGCCTCGGGACTAGCGGTTACCCGAACACCGGGGAGCTGTTTTTT.

At least ten counts were recorded for this clonotype. The chain links TRBV11-3 to TRBJ2-7, with unresolved D. This CDR3 spans 13 amino acids. CDR1 is SGHNT and CDR2 is YENEEA in the germline V gene. Trimming stripped 2 bases from V and 3 bases from J, with 8 bases between. Here the CDR3 reads CASSLRADYEQYF. The CDR3 region has the DNA TGTGCCAGCAGCTTAAGGGCAGACTACGAGCAGTACTTC. Based on the CDR3 plus reference TRBV11-3 and TRBJ2-7, the full variable domain is EAGVVQSPRYKIIEKKQPVAFWCNPISGHNTLYWYLQNLGQGPELLIRYENEEAVDDSQLPKDRFSAERLKGVDSTLKIQPAELGDSAVYLCASSLRADYEQYFGPGTRLTVT.

DNA of the CDR3: TGCAGCGTTGTAGAGGGGGGGAACACTGAAGCTTTCTTT. It specifies CSVVEGGNTEAFF. V gene TRBV29-1 combines with J gene TRBJ1-1; possibly TRBD1 for D (6 bases). The V end was cut by 4 bases, the J end by 1 base, with 10 bases between. This CDR3 is 13 amino acids long. CDR1 and CDR2 from the germline V gene are SQVTM and ANQGSEA.

Regarding this clonotype: It is likely a read error, because the conserved phenylalanine at the end of the CDR3 is missing. The chain is built from TRBV4-2 and TRBJ1-2; D unresolved. From germline, CDR1 is LGHNA and CDR2 YNFKEQ. Trimming took 0 bases from V and 0 from J, leaving 11 bases between them. This CDR3 has 16 amino acids. In DNA form, the CDR3 reads TGTGCCAGCAGCCAAGAGGGTCGAAGATCTAACTATGGCTACACCCTC. Translated: CASSQEGRRSNYGYTL.

In its sample, this clonotype was seen a few times. The chain is built from TRBV28 and TRBJ2-7; 7 bases match TRBD1. V was clipped by 1 base and J by 3 bases; unmatched bases: 9. The CDR3 has 16 residues. From germline, CDR1 is MDHEN and CDR2 SYDVKM. CDR3 protein: CASSLYTRGINYEQYF. CDR3 coding DNA: TGTGCCAGCAGTTTATATACCAGGGGGATTAACTACGAGCAGTACTTC.

The sample holds many counts of this clonotype. The chain combines TRBV5-6 with TRBJ1-6; D is unresolved. The CDR3 has 15 residues. V was pared by 6 bases and J by 7 bases, with 17 bases between. Germline V gene data show CDR1 as SGHDT and CDR2 as YYEEEE. The CDR3 here is CASTRSGERNSPLHF. For the CDR3, the DNA is TGTGCCAGCACCCGCAGCGGGGAGCGGAATTCACCCCTCCACTTT. Using reference TRBV5-6 and TRBJ1-6 for the parts outside the CDR3, the full variable domain is DAGVTQSPTHLIKTRGQQVTLRCSPKSGHDTVSWYQQALGQGPQFIFQYYEEEERQRGNFPDRFSGHQFPNYSSELNVNALLLGDSALYLCASTRSGERNSPLHFGNGTRLTVT.

The chain combines TRBV7-9 with TRBJ2-1; 9 bases are a match to TRBD2. This CDR3 has 19 amino acids. J was trimmed by 5 bases and V by 2 bases; bases with no gene match: 16. CDR1 is SEHNR and CDR2 is FQNEAQ in the germline V gene (reference sequence). CDR3: CASSLIAGARRRMDNEQFF. The DNA of the CDR3 is TGTGCCAGCAGCTTAATAGCGGGAGCCCGACGGAGAATGGACAATGAGCAGTTCTTC.

In its sample, this clonotype was seen many times. The chain has TRBV6-1 and TRBJ2-7; 8 positions agree with TRBD1. V gave up 5 bases and J gave up 3 bases; unmatched junction bases: 6. The length of the CDR3 is 14 residues. CDR1 MNHNS and CDR2 SASEGT come from the germline V gene. The CDR3 sequence is CASSSRGQGYEQYF. CDR3 coding DNA: TGTGCCAGCAGTTCCCGAGGACAGGGCTACGAGCAGTACTTC.